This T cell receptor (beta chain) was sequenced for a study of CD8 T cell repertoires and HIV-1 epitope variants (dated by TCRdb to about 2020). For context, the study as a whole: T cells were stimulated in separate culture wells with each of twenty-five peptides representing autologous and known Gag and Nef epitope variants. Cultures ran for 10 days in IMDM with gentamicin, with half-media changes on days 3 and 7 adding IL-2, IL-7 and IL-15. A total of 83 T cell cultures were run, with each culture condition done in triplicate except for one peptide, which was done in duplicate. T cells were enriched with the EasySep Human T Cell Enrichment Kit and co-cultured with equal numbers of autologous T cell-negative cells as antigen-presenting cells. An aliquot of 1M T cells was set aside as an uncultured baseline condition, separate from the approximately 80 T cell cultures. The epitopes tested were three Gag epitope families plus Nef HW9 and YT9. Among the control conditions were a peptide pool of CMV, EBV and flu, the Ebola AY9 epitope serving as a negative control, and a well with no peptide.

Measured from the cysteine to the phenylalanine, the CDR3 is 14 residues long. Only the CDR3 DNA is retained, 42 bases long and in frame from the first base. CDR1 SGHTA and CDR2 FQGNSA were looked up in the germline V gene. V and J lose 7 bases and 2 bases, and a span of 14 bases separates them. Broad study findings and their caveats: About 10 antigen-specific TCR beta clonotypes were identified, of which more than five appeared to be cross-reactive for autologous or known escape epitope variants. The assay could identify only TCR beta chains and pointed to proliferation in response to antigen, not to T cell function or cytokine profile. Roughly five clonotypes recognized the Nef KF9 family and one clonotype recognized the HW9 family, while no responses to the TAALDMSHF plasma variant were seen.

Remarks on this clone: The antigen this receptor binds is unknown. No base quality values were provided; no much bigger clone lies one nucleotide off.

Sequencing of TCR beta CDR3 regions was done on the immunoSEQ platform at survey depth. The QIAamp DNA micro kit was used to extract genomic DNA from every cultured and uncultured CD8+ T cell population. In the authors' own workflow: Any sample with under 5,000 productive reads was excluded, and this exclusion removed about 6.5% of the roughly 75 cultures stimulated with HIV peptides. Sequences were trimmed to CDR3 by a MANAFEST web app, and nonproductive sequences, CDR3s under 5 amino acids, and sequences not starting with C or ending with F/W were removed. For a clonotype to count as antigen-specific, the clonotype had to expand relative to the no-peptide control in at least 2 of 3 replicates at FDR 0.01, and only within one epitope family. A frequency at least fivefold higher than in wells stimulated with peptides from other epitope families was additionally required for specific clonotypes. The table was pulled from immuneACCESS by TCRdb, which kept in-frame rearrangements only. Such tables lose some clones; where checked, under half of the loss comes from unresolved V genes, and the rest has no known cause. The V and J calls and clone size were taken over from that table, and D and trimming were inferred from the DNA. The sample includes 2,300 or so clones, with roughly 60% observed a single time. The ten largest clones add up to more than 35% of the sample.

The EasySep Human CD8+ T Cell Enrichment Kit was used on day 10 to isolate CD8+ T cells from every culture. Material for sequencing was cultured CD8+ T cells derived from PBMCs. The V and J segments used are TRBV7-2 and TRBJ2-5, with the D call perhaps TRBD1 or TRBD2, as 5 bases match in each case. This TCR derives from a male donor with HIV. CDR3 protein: CASTPGPIQETQYF. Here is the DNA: TGTGCCAGCACCCCGGGGCCGATACAAGAGACCCAGTACTTC. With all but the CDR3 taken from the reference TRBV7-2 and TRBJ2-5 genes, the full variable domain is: GAGVSQSPSNKVTEKGKDVELRCDPISGHTALYWYRQSLGQGLEFLIYFQGNSAPDKSGLPSDRFSAERTGGSVSTLTIQRTQQEDSAVYLCASTPGPIQETQYFGPGTRLLVL.